This T cell receptor (beta chain) derives from a study of T cell repertoires in cytomegalovirus infection. Study overall: Matching HLA type, along with CMV infection, was indicated by public TCR beta signatures.

This clonotype turned up a few times. Its antigen remains unidentified. Findings and limits, study-wide: Identification of carriers of CMV plus the relevant HLA was performed using cumulative public TCR beta family frequency. CMV-specific HLA-C-restricted TCR beta clonotypes dominated the ex vivo response.

TCRdb fed the reads into MiXCR, producing one record per CDR3 protein. There are roughly 640,000 distinct CDR3 sequences in the sample; roughly a quarter occur only once, and under 8.5% lies in the top ten. This receptor was taken from a human donor in good health (CMV status not recorded). Some clones in this sample may be carry-over from other donors' samples. Sequencing was performed on CD8+ T cells from PBMCs.

This CDR3 is CSARGQPTGELFF. CDR3 coding DNA: TGCAGTGCCCGGGGACAGCCCACCGGGGAGCTGTTTTTT. V is TRBV20-1 and J is TRBJ2-2; 7 bases map to TRBD1. Unmatched junction bases numbered 5, after V lost 6 bases and J lost 4 bases. This CDR3 spans 13 amino acids. CDR1 and CDR2 from the germline V gene are DFQATT and SNEGSKA (reference sequence).